The clone carrying this T cell receptor (beta chain) was picked up many times. Its antigen is currently unknown. The data stem from a study of T cell repertoires in cytomegalovirus infection. Overall study: Carrying CMV and the relevant HLA type showed in public TCR beta signatures. Whole-study findings and limits: Summed frequency of public TCR beta families distinguished CMV carriers with the relevant HLA. Ex vivo responses were dominated by HLA-C-restricted CMV-specific TCR beta clonotypes.

The CDR3 is made up of 13 amino acids. Trimming removed 2 bases from V and 4 bases from J, with 9 bases in between. Looked up from germline, CDR1 is GTSNPN and CDR2 is SVGIG (reference sequence). TCRdb passed the reads through MiXCR, listing each CDR3 protein once. The table has 480,000 or so distinct CDR3 sequences, about 11% seen once. The sequencing input was PBMCs. The chain links TRBV30 to TRBJ1-5; D perhaps matches TRBD1 (6 bases). The TCR comes from a human donor in good health (CMV status not recorded). Some clones in this sample may be carry-over from other donors' samples. CDR3 region: CAWSRQGNQPQHF. The CDR3 DNA is TGTGCCTGGAGTCGGCAGGGGAATCAGCCCCAGCATTTT.